This is a list of T cell receptor beta chains from one sample in a study of cytomegalovirus exposure and HLA in healthy donors. Libraries were prepared by immunoSEQ multiplex PCR; TCRdb keeps only in-frame clonotypes and omits some of them. The sample includes about 150,000 clones, approximately 90% of them seen just once. Source material: PBMCs. The receptors derive from a woman aged 30 to 39 in good health and CMV-seronegative. Each CDR3 is given with its conserved first and last residue. D genes are given only for firm matches. A clone size is listed for some rows: how often the clone was seen (once, few, many), or a class if it is expanded.

CDR3 DNA,CDR3 protein,D gene,J gene,V gene,clone size
TGCGCCAGCAGTCCCTCGGGGTCCTCTGGAAACACCATATATTTT,CASSPSGSSGNTIYF,-,TRBJ1-3,TRBV4-3,few
TGTGCCAGCAGCCCCTCCCCACTAGCGTACCTAAGGTCCTACGAGCAGTACTTC,CASSPSPLAYLRSYEQYF,TRBD2,TRBJ2-7,TRBV7-9,-
TGTGCCAGTAGTATAGTACAGGGGTTTCAGCCCCAGCATTTT,CASSIVQGFQPQHF,TRBD1,TRBJ1-5,TRBV19,-
TGTGCCAGCTCACCGCGGGAGAACATCGGGAATGAGCAGTTCTTC,CASSPRENIGNEQFF,TRBD2,TRBJ2-1,TRBV18,-
TGTGCCAGCACCCCTATACCGAGGGGTGGGGGCGACTATGGCTACACCTTC,CASTPIPRGGGDYGYTF,-,TRBJ1-2,TRBV27,-
TGCGCCAGCACTCCGGGACTAGCGAGCACAGATACGCAGTATTTT,CASTPGLASTDTQYF,TRBD2,TRBJ2-3,TRBV5-1,once
TGTGCCAGTAGTATCTCGGCAGGGGGTAAATACACCGGGGAGCTGTTTTTT,CASSISAGGKYTGELFF,TRBD1,TRBJ2-2,TRBV19,-
TGCGCCAGCAGCTTGGGACAGGACTACAATGAGCAGTTCTTC,CASSLGQDYNEQFF,-,TRBJ2-1,TRBV5-1,-
TGTGCCAGCAGTTCCCTGACAGAATCCTACAATGAGCAGTTCTTC,CASSSLTESYNEQFF,-,TRBJ2-1,TRBV28,-
TGTGCCATCAGTGAGACCCCTTCTAGCGGGAGGGCCTACGAGCAGTACTTC,CAISETPSSGRAYEQYF,TRBD2,TRBJ2-7,TRBV10-3,-
TGTGCCAGCAGTTTAATTCCCCCACCGACAGGGCGGAATGAAAAACTGTTTTTT,CASSLIPPPTGRNEKLFF,TRBD1,TRBJ1-4,TRBV27,-
TGTGCCATCTCGGTGGGGCAGGGGGCGTATGGCTACACCTTC,CAISVGQGAYGYTF,TRBD1,TRBJ1-2,TRBV10-3,-
TGTGCCAGCAGCCAAGGAAGCGGGGGAAACACAGATACGCAGTATTTT,CASSQGSGGNTDTQYF,TRBD2,TRBJ2-3,TRBV4-2,-
TGTGCCAGCGGCGGGCTCTACGAGCAGTACTTC,CASGGLYEQYF,-,TRBJ2-7,TRBV2,-
TGTGCTAGCAGCATGACAGGGGGCGACGAGCAGTACTTC,CASSMTGGDEQYF,TRBD1,TRBJ2-7,TRBV7-7,-
TGTGCCAGCAGTTTATATTCCGGGGCAGGGGACGTCAATGAGCAGTTCTTC,CASSLYSGAGDVNEQFF,-,TRBJ2-1,TRBV28,-
TGTGCCAGCACCTCGGGAAGGGATGAGGGCTACACCTTC,CASTSGRDEGYTF,-,TRBJ1-2,TRBV27,-
TGTGCCAGCACAAGGCAGGGATACCAGCCCCAGCATTTT,CASTRQGYQPQHF,-,TRBJ1-5,TRBV6-1,-
TGTGCCAGCAGCGTAGACGCTAGCGGGGATCTTGAGCAGTTCTTC,CASSVDASGDLEQFF,TRBD2,TRBJ2-1,TRBV9,-
TGTGCCAGCAGCTTAGGGACAGTAAATGAAAAACTGTTTTTT,CASSLGTVNEKLFF,-,TRBJ1-4,TRBV7-9,once
TGCGCCAGCAGCCAGGGGACAGAGGTCTATGGCTACACCTTC,CASSQGTEVYGYTF,TRBD1,TRBJ1-2,TRBV4-1,-
TGTGCCAGTACCCCGGACAGGGGCCTCAATCAGCCCCAGCATTTT,CASTPDRGLNQPQHF,TRBD1,TRBJ1-5,TRBV19,-
TGTGCCAGCAGTTACTCCCAGGGGGTCTACGAGCAGTACTTC,CASSYSQGVYEQYF,TRBD1,TRBJ2-7,TRBV6-5,-
TGTGCCAGCAGCCCACAGGGCCACGAGCAGTACTTC,CASSPQGHEQYF,-,TRBJ2-7,TRBV7-6,-
TGTGCCTGTAGCGGGGGCCCCTACGAGCAGTACTTC,CACSGGPYEQYF,TRBD2,TRBJ2-7,TRBV30,-
TGTGCCAGCAGTGACTCACGGGGGACTGAAGCTTTCTTT,CASSDSRGTEAFF,-,TRBJ1-1,TRBV6-4,-
TGTGCCAGCAGAGGCTTCCCCGGAGGGTCGGGGGCTTTCTTT,CASRGFPGGSGAFF,-,TRBJ1-1,TRBV6-6,-
TGTGCCAGCAGTCGAACCCTGGGACAGGGGACTGAAAAACTGTTTTTT,CASSRTLGQGTEKLFF,TRBD1,TRBJ1-4,TRBV27,-